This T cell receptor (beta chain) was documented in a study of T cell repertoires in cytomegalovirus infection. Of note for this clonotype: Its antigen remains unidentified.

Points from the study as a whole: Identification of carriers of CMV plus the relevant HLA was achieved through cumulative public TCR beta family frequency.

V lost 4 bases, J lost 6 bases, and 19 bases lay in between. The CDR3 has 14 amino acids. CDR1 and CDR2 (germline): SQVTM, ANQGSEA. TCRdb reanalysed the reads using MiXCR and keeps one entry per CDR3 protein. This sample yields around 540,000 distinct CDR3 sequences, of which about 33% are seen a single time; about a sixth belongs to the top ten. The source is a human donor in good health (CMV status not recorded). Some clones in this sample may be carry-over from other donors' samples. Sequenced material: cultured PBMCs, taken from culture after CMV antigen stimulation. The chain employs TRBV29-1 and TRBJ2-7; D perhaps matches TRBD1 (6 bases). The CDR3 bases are TGCAGCGTTGTAGGCGGGTTGAGGGGGAGCGAGCAGTACTTC. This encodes CSVVGGLRGSEQYF.